The 2 T cell receptor beta chains in this list originate from one sample, sequenced in a study of Ad26.COV2.S vaccination and SARS-CoV-2 variants. TCRdb keeps only in-frame clones here, not all; method: immunoSEQ multiplex PCR. The sample carries 350,000 to 450,000 clones, just over 90% recorded once. The source was peripheral blood, collected after recovery from COVID-19. All receptors derive from a human donor who had recovered from COVID-19.

This rearrangement joins TRBV9 to TRBJ1-5; D is unresolved. The germline CDR1 and CDR2 sequences are SGDLS and YYNGEE. Trimming removed 0 bases from V and 7 bases from J, with 14 bases in between. The CDR3 length is 15 residues. The chain's CDR3 is CASSVGQRSNQPQHF. The CDR3, as DNA: TGTGCCAGCAGCGTAGGGCAGAGGAGTAACCAGCCCCAGCATTTT. Looking up the rest from reference TRBV9 and TRBJ1-5 gives the full variable domain: DSGVTQTPKHLITATGQRVTLRCSPRSGDLSVYWYQQSLDQGLQFLIQYYNGEERAKGNILERFSAQQFPDLHSELNLSSLELGDSALYFCASSVGQRSNQPQHFGDGTRLSIL.

This clone was found a few times. CDR3 sequence reads: CASSEGVTNEKLFF. The CDR3 region has the DNA TGCGCCAGCAGCGAGGGGGTCACTAATGAAAAACTGTTTTTT. This chain connects TRBV5-1 to TRBJ1-4; D might be TRBD1 (6 bases). Between the trimmed V and J ends, which lost 4 bases and 2 bases, there was a span of 9 bases. This CDR3 spans 14 amino acids. Per germline, CDR1 SGHRS and CDR2 YFSETQ.